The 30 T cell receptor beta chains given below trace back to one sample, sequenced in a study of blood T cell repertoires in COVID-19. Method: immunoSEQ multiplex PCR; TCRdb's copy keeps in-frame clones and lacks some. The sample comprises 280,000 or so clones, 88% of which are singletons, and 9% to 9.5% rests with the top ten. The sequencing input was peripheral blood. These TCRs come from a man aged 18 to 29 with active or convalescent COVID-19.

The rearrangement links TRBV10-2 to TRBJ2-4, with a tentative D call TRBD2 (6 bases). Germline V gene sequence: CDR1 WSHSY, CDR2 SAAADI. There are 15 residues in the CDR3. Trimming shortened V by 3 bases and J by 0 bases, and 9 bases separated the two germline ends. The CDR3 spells CASSDGGLAKNIQYF. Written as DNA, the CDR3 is TGCGCCAGCAGTGATGGGGGACTAGCCAAAAACATTCAGTACTTC.

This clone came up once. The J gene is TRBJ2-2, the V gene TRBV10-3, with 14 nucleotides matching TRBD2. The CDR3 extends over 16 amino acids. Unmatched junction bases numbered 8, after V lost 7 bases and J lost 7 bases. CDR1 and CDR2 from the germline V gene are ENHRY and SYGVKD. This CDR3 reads CAINRLAGGPSGELFF. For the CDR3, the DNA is TGTGCCATCAATCGACTAGCGGGGGGGCCGAGCGGGGAGCTGTTTTTT.

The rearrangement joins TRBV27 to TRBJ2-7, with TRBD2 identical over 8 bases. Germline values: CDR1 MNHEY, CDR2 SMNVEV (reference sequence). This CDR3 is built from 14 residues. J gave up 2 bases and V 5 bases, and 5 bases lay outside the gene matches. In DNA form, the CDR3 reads TGTGCCAGCAGTAGCGGGGGTCTTACCTACGAGCAGTACTTC. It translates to CASSSGGLTYEQYF.

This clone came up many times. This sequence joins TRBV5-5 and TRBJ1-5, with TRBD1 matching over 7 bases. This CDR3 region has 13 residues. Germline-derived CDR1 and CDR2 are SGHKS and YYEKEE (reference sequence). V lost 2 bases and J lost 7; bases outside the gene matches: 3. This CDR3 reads CASSFTGDQPQHF. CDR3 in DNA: TGTGCCAGCAGCTTTACAGGGGACCAGCCCCAGCATTTT.

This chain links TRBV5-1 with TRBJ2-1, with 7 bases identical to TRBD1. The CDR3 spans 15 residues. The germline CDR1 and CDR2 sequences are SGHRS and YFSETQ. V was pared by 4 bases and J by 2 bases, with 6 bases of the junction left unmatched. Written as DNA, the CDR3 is TGCGCCAGCAGCCCCGGGACAGTGACCTACAATGAGCAGTTCTTC. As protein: CASSPGTVTYNEQFF. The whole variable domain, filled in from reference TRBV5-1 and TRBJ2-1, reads KAGVTQTPRYLIKTRGQQVTLSCSPISGHRSVSWYQQTPGQGLQFLFEYFSETQRNKGNFPGRFSGRQFSNSRSEMNVSTLELGDSALYLCASSPGTVTYNEQFFGPGTRLTVL.

The CDR3 spells CASSYSQGKETQYF. In nucleotides, the CDR3 is TGTGCCAGCAGTTACTCGCAGGGTAAAGAGACCCAGTACTTC. The J gene is TRBJ2-5, the V gene TRBV6-5; D perhaps matches TRBD1 (5 bases). This CDR3 has 14 residues. Trimming removed 0 bases from V and 3 bases from J, with 8 bases in between. Germline values: CDR1 MNHEY, CDR2 SVGAGI.

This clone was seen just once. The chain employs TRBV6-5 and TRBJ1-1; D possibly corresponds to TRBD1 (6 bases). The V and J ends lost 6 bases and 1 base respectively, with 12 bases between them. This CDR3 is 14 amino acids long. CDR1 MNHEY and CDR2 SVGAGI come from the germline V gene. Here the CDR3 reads CASRLRGPNTEAFF. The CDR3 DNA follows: TGTGCCAGCAGACTCAGGGGCCCGAACACTGAAGCTTTCTTT.

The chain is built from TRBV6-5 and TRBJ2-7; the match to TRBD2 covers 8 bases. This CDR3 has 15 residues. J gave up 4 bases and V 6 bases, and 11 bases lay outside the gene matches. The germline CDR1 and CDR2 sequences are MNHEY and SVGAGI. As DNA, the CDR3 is TGTGCCAGCAGCTCCCGCGGGGGGCCGACATACGAGCAGTACTTC. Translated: CASSSRGGPTYEQYF.

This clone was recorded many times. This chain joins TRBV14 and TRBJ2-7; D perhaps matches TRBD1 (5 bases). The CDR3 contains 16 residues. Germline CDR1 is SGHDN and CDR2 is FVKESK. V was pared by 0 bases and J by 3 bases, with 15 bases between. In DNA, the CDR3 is TGTGCCAGCAGCCAAGATAGTTGGGGCAGATACTACGAGCAGTACTTC. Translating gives CASSQDSWGRYYEQYF.

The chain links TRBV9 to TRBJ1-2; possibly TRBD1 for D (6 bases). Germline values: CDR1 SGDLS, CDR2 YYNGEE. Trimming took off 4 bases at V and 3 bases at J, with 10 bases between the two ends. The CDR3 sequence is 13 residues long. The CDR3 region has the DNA TGTGCCAGCAGCCCTTACAGGGACTATGGCTACACCTTC. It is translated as CASSPYRDYGYTF.

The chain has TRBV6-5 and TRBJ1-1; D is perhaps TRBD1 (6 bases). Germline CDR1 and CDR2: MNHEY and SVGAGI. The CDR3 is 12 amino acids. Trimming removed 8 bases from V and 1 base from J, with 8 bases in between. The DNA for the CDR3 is TGTGCCAGCGCCAGGGGGAACACTGAAGCTTTCTTT. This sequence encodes CASARGNTEAFF.

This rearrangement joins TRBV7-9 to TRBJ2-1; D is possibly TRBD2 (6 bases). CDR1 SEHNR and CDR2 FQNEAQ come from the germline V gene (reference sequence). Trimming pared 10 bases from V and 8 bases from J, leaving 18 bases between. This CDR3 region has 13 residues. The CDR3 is CATSGGNGDEQFF. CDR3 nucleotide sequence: TGTGCCACCAGTGGGGGGAACGGCGATGAGCAGTTCTTC. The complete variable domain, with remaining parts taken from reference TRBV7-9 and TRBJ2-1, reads DTGVSQNPRHKITKRGQNVTFRCDPISEHNRLYWYRQTLGQGPEFLTYFQNEAQLEKSRLLSDRFSAERPKGSFSTLEIQRTEQGDSAMYLCATSGGNGDEQFFGPGTRLTVL.

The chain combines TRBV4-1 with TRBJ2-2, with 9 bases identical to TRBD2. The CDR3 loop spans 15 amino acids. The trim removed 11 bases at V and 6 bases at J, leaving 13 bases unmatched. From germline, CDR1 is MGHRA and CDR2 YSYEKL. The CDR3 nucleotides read TGCGCCGCAAAAGGCGGGGGGGCGTTTCCCGGGGAGCTGTTTTTT. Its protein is CAAKGGGAFPGELFF.

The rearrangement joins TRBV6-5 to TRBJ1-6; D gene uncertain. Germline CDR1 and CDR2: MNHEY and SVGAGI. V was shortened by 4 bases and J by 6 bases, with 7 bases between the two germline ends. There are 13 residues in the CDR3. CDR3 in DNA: TGTGCCAGCAGTTGGAGTGCTAATTCACCCCTCCACTTT. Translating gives CASSWSANSPLHF.

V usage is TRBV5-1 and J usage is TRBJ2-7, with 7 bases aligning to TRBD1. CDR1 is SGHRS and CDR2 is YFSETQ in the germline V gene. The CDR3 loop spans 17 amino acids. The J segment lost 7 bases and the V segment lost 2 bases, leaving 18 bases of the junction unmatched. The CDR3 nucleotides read TGCGCCAGCAGCTTCAAACCCCCGGGACAGACTTCCGAGGAGCAGTACTTC. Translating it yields CASSFKPPGQTSEEQYF.

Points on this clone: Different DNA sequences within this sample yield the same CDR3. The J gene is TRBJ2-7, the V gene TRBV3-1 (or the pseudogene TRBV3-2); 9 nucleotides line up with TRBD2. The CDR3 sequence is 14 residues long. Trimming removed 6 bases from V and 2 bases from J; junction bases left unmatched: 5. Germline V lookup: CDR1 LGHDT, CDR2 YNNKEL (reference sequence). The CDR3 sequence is CASSPTSGAYEQYF. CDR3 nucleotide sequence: TGTGCCAGCAGTCCGACTAGCGGCGCCTACGAGCAGTACTTC.

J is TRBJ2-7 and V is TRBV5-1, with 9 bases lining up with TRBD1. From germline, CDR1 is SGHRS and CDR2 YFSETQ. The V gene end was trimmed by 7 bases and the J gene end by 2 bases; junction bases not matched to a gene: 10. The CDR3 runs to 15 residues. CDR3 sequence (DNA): TGCGCCAGCGGACTCGGGACAGGGCCTACCTACGAGCAGTACTTC. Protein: CASGLGTGPTYEQYF.

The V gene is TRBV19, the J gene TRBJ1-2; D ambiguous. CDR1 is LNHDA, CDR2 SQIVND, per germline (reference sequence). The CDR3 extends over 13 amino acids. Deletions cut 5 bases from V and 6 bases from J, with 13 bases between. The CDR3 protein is CASSHSYRDGYTF. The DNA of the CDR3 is TGTGCCAGTAGTCACTCTTATCGGGATGGCTACACCTTC. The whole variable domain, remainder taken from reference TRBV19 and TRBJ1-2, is DGGITQSPKYLFRKEGQNVTLSCEQNLNHDAMYWYRQDPGQGLRLIYYSQIVNDFQKGDIAEGYSVSREKKESFPLTVTSAQKNPTAFYLCASSHSYRDGYTFGSGTRLTVV.

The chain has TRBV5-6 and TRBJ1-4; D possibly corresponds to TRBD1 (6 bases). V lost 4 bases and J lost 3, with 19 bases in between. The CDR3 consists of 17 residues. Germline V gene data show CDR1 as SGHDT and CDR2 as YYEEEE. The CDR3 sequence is CASSARTGMLANEKLFF. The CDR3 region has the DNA TGTGCCAGCAGCGCGCGAACAGGGATGCTGGCTAATGAAAAACTGTTTTTT.

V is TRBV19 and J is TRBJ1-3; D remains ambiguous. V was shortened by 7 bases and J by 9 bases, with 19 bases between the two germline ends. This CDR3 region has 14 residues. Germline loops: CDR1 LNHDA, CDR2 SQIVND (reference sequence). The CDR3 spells CASTTSGSYSTIYF. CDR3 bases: TGTGCCAGTACTACATCGGGGTCATACTCCACCATATATTTT.

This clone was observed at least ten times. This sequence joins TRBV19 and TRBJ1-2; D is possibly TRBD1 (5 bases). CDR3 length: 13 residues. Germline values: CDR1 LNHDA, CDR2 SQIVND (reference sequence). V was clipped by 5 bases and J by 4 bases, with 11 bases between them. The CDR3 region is CASSWQGPYGYTF. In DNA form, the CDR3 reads TGTGCCAGTAGTTGGCAGGGCCCCTATGGCTACACCTTC. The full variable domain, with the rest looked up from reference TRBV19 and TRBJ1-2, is DGGITQSPKYLFRKEGQNVTLSCEQNLNHDAMYWYRQDPGQGLRLIYYSQIVNDFQKGDIAEGYSVSREKKESFPLTVTSAQKNPTAFYLCASSWQGPYGYTFGSGTRLTVV.

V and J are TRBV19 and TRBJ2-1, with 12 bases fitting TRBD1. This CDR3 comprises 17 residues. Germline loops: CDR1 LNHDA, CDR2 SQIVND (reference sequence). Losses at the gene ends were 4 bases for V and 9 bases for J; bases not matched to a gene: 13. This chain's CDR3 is CASSTPGQGAVLGEQFF. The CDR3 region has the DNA TGTGCCAGTAGTACCCCGGGACAGGGGGCTGTATTGGGTGAGCAGTTCTTC.

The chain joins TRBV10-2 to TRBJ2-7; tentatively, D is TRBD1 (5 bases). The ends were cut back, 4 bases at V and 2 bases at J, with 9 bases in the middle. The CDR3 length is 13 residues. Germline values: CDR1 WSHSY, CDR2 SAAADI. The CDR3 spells CASSVGPTYEQYF. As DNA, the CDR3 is TGCGCCAGCAGTGTGGGGCCCACCTACGAGCAGTACTTC.

CDR3 coding DNA: TGTGCCAGCAGCGCGGGACAGGACTCATCTGGAAACACCATATATTTT. Its translation: CASSAGQDSSGNTIYF. This chain uses TRBV9 with TRBJ1-3; 8 bases agree with TRBD1. From germline, CDR1 is SGDLS and CDR2 YYNGEE. V lost 3 bases to trimming and J lost 1 base; unmatched junction nucleotides: 6. The length of the CDR3 is 16 residues.

CDR3 DNA: TGTGCCATCAGTGGAGGACTAGCGGGGGGGCAAGAGACCCAGTACTTC. It translates to CAISGGLAGGQETQYF. V and J are TRBV10-3 and TRBJ2-5; 15 bases align to TRBD2. The V gene's germline CDR1 is ENHRY and CDR2 SYGVKD. CDR3 size: 16 residues. With V trimmed by 4 bases and J by 2 bases, 2 bases remained unmatched.

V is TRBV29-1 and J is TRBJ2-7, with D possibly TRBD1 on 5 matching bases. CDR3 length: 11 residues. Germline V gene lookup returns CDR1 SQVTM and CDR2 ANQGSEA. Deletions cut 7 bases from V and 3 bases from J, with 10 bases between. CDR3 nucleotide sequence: TGCAGCGGACGCCAGGGCTACGAGCAGTACTTC. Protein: CSGRQGYEQYF.

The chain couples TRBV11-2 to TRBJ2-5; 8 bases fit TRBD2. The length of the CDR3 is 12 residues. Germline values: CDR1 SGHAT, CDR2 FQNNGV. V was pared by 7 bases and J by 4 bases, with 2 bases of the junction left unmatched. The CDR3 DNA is TGTGCCAGCATCGGGGGGGGAGAGACCCAGTACTTC. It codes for CASIGGGETQYF. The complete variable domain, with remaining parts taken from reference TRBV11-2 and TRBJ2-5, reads EAGVAQSPRYKIIEKRQSVAFWCNPISGHATLYWYQQILGQGPKLLIQFQNNGVVDDSQLPKDRFSAERLKGVDSTLKIQPAKLEDSAVYLCASIGGGETQYFGPGTRLLVL.

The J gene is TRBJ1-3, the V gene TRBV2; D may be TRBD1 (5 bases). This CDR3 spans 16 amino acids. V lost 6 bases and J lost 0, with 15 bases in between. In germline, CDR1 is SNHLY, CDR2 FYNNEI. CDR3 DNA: TGTGCCAGCAGAGGGTCCAGGGAATTCTCTGGAAACACCATATATTTT. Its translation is CASRGSREFSGNTIYF. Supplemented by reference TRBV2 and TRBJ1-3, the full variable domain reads EPEVTQTPSHQVTQMGQEVILRCVPISNHLYFYWYRQILGQKVEFLVSFYNNEISEKSEIFDDQFSVERPDGSNFTLKIRSTKLEDSAMYFCASRGSREFSGNTIYFGEGSWLTVV.

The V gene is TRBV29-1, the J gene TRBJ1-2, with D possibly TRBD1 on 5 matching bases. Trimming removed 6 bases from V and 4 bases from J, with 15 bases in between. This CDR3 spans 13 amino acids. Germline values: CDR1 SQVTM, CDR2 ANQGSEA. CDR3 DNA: TGCAGCGTCCTACCACAGGAACCCTATGGCTACACCTTC. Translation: CSVLPQEPYGYTF.

CDR3 DNA sequence: TGTGCCAGCACCACAAGACTAGCGGGGAGGCATGAGCAGTTCTTC. Translating it yields CASTTRLAGRHEQFF. The rearrangement joins TRBV27 to TRBJ2-1; 11 nucleotides match TRBD2. Germline V gene sequence: CDR1 MNHEY, CDR2 SMNVEV (reference sequence). The CDR3 runs to 15 residues. The V segment lost 7 bases and the J segment 8 bases; nucleotides outside the gene matches: 10.